The 29 T cell receptor beta chains below were found in one sample sequenced in a study of early T cells in non-severe SARS-CoV-2 infection. MiXCR was run by TCRdb on the 5' RACE reads, yielding one entry per CDR3 protein. Found here are more than 55,000 distinct CDR3 sequences, over 3.5% of them singletons; the top ten hold 3.6%. Sequenced material: whole blood, taken at baseline. Receptor source: an adult who was a healthcare worker with PCR-confirmed SARS-CoV-2 infection or an uninfected control (not recorded which). The donor label of this sample is uncertain.

This sequence joins TRBV5-1 and TRBJ2-6, with TRBD1 identical over 8 bases. Germline CDR1 is SGHRS and CDR2 is YFSETQ. This CDR3 is 16 amino acids long. Trimming cost V 3 bases and J 2 bases; bases outside gene matches: 4. The CDR3 is CASSSPDRAGANVLTF. CDR3 sequence (DNA): TGCGCCAGCAGCTCCCCGGACAGGGCTGGGGCCAACGTCCTGACTTTC.

The rearrangement links TRBV18 to TRBJ1-5; TRBD1 is a possible D gene (5 bases). Germline CDR1 is KGHSH and CDR2 is LQKENI. V gave up 2 bases and J gave up 2 bases, with 10 bases separating them. The CDR3 runs to 15 residues. CDR3 bases: TGTGCCAGCTCACCAGAGGGGCCCGGCAATCAGCCCCAGCATTTT. It specifies CASSPEGPGNQPQHF.

In this sample, this clonotype turned up many times. The rearrangement joins TRBV12-3 or TRBV12-4 to TRBJ2-7, with 8 bases aligning to TRBD1. The CDR3 length is 14 residues. V lost 1 base to trimming and J lost 7 bases; unmatched junction nucleotides: 6. CDR3 in DNA: TGTGCCAGCAGTTTAGACAGGGGGTTGAAGGAGCAGTACTTC. Its translation is CASSLDRGLKEQYF.

This clonotype was seen ten or more times. CDR3 loop: CASSPRELPGRRNTEAFF. In DNA, the CDR3 is TGCGCCAGCAGCCCGCGCGAACTCCCTGGACGGAGGAACACTGAAGCTTTCTTT. The V and J genes are TRBV4-1 and TRBJ1-1; no firm D call. Deletions cut 4 bases from V and 1 base from J, with 22 bases between. The CDR3 length is 18 residues. Germline CDR1 MGHRA, CDR2 YSYEKL.

CDR3 amino acids: CASSEPGETSSYEQYF. Here the CDR3 DNA reads TGCGCCAGCAGTGAGCCAGGGGAAACCTCCTCCTACGAGCAGTACTTC. V usage is TRBV10-2 and J usage is TRBJ2-7; possibly TRBD1 for D (6 bases). Germline V gene sequence: CDR1 WSHSY, CDR2 SAAADI. This CDR3 has 16 residues. Trimming pared 2 bases from V and 0 bases from J, leaving 14 bases between.

This clonotype was observed many times. The chain couples TRBV5-1 to TRBJ1-1; D remains unclear. The CDR3 extends over 12 amino acids. Per the germline V gene, CDR1 is SGHRS and CDR2 is YFSETQ. The V and J ends lost 6 bases and 7 bases respectively, with 13 bases between them. The CDR3 DNA follows: TGCGCCAGCATGGCCGGACCGTTTGAAGCTTTCTTT. Translating it yields CASMAGPFEAFF. The full variable domain, completed using reference TRBV5-1 and TRBJ1-1, is KAGVTQTPRYLIKTRGQQVTLSCSPISGHRSVSWYQQTPGQGLQFLFEYFSETQRNKGNFPGRFSGRQFSNSRSEMNVSTLELGDSALYLCASMAGPFEAFFGQGTRLTVV.

This clonotype was counted at least ten times. The chain carries TRBV7-6 and TRBJ2-3, with 7 nucleotides matching TRBD1. Germline values: CDR1 SGHVS, CDR2 FNYEAQ. The V gene end was trimmed by 2 bases and the J gene end by 1 base; junction bases not matched to a gene: 6. The CDR3 sequence is 16 residues long. The CDR3 reads CASSLQTGWGTDTQYF. The DNA for the CDR3 is TGTGCCAGCAGCTTACAGACAGGGTGGGGCACAGATACGCAGTATTTT.

This clonotype was observed many times. The chain uses TRBV18 and TRBJ2-2; D ambiguous. Germline-derived CDR1 and CDR2 are KGHSH and LQKENI. Trimming took off 2 bases at V and 0 bases at J, with 10 bases between the two ends. The CDR3 has 16 amino acids. In DNA, the CDR3 is TGTGCCAGCTCACCAGTAGTACGATCGAACACCGGGGAGCTGTTTTTT. This gives the protein CASSPVVRSNTGELFF.

This clonotype was counted a few times. A read error may produce the germline difference seen at one junction end. This chain uses TRBV11-3 with TRBJ2-3; 12 bases are shared with TRBD1. CDR1 is SGHNT and CDR2 is YENEEA in the germline V gene. CDR3 size: 16 residues. The CDR3: CASSLQGTGGTDTQYF. The CDR3 DNA reads as TGTGCCAGCAGCTTGCAGGGGACAGGGGGCACCGATACGCAGTATTTT. Filled out from reference TRBV11-3 and TRBJ2-3, the complete variable domain reads EAGVVQSPRYKIIEKKQPVAFWCNPISGHNTLYWYLQNLGQGPELLIRYENEEAVDDSQLPKDRFSAERLKGVDSTLKIQPAELGDSAVYLCASSLQGTGGTDTQYFGPGTRLTVL.

This clonotype was found many times. The chain joins TRBV6-5 to TRBJ1-4; TRBD1 matches at 11 bases. CDR3 length: 15 residues. V gave up 6 bases and J gave up 10 bases; unmatched junction bases: 10. Germline lookup yields CDR1 MNHEY and CDR2 SVGAGI. CDR3 in amino acids: CASRRGTGGTVKLFF. The CDR3 nucleotides are TGTGCCAGCAGGCGCGGGACAGGGGGTACGGTAAAACTGTTTTTT.

V gene TRBV3-1 combines with J gene TRBJ1-2, with D unresolved. The CDR3 totals 15 residues. Germline V gene data show CDR1 as LGHDT and CDR2 as YNNKEL (reference sequence). Trimming took off 6 bases at V and 14 bases at J, with 28 bases between the two ends. The CDR3 protein is CASSPGLDSLVVWTF. Here the CDR3 DNA reads TGTGCCAGCAGTCCTGGGCTCGACTCGTTGGTGGTTTGGACCTTC.

This clonotype was counted a few times. The rearrangement links TRBV5-1 to TRBJ2-1; a weak D match, TRBD1 (6 bases). The germline V gene encodes CDR1 SGHRS and CDR2 YFSETQ. The CDR3 has 13 amino acids. V shed 6 bases and J shed 4 bases, with 11 bases lying between them. Written as DNA, the CDR3 is TGCGCCAGCATGACGGACAGTTACAATGAGCAGTTCTTC. This sequence encodes CASMTDSYNEQFF.

This clonotype was recorded many times. This chain uses TRBV12-3 or TRBV12-4 with TRBJ2-3, with 8 bases fitting TRBD2. This CDR3 contains 16 residues. V was pared by 5 bases and J by 0 bases, with 7 bases of the junction left unmatched. CDR3 in DNA: TGTGCCAGCAGTGGAACCGGGACTAGGAGCACAGATACGCAGTATTTT. This gives the protein CASSGTGTRSTDTQYF.

This clonotype was detected many times. V is TRBV29-1 and J is TRBJ1-1, with D uncertain. The CDR3 length is 13 residues. Germline assignment: CDR1 SQVTM and CDR2 ANQGSEA. V was cut by 7 bases and J by 5 bases, with 17 bases left in between. DNA for the CDR3: TGCAGCGGAGTACAGCGTTCTGAGACTGAAGCTTTCTTT. Translated, it gives CSGVQRSETEAFF.

In this sample, this clonotype turned up a few times. V and J are TRBV5-1 and TRBJ1-1; D uncertain. Trimming stripped 0 bases from V and 1 base from J, with 10 bases between. The CDR3 has 15 residues. Germline CDR1 is SGHRS and CDR2 is YFSETQ. CDR3 in DNA: TGCGCCAGCAGCTTGGGTGCATTGGCGAACACTGAAGCTTTCTTT. As protein: CASSLGALANTEAFF.

Ten or more counts support this clonotype. V and J are TRBV7-2 and TRBJ1-5, with D uncertain. The CDR3 length is 13 residues. Trimming took 4 bases from V and 5 from J, leaving 9 bases between them. Germline V lookup: CDR1 SGHTA, CDR2 FQGNSA. The CDR3 loop is CASSSMSYQPQHF. The CDR3 DNA sequence: TGTGCCAGCAGCTCTATGTCCTATCAGCCCCAGCATTTT.

This clonotype was recorded many times. This sequence joins TRBV7-8 and TRBJ1-1, with D maybe TRBD1 (6 bases). Germline lookup yields CDR1 SGHVS and CDR2 FQNEAQ. The V end was cut by 5 bases, the J end by 0 bases, with 13 bases between. The CDR3 has 15 amino acids. Written as DNA, the CDR3 is TGTGCCAGCAGCCCAATGGGGGCTGTGAACACTGAAGCTTTCTTT. It codes for CASSPMGAVNTEAFF. The variable domain in full, with the rest retrieved from reference TRBV7-8 and TRBJ1-1, is GAGVSQSPRYKVAKRGQDVALRCDPISGHVSLFWYQQALGQGPEFLTYFQNEAQLDKSGLPSDRFFAERPEGSVSTLKIQRTQQEDSAVYLCASSPMGAVNTEAFFGQGTRLTVV.

This clonotype was recorded many times. The chain has TRBV7-2 and TRBJ2-5; possibly TRBD1 for D (6 bases). Trimming shortened V by 4 bases and J by 4 bases, and 10 bases separated the two germline ends. Looked up from germline, CDR1 is SGHTA and CDR2 is FQGNSA. The length of the CDR3 is 13 residues. In DNA, the CDR3 is TGTGCCAGCAGCTCGGGACAAAGAGAGACCCAGTACTTC. It codes for CASSSGQRETQYF.

The chain carries TRBV28 and TRBJ2-1; D is perhaps TRBD1 (5 bases). The CDR3 is made up of 15 amino acids. Looked up from germline, CDR1 is MDHEN and CDR2 is SYDVKM. Trimming shortened V by 6 bases and J by 5 bases, and 17 bases separated the two germline ends. This CDR3 is CASSSNDSPHNEQFF. In DNA, the CDR3 is TGTGCCAGCAGCTCCAACGACAGCCCCCACAATGAGCAGTTCTTC.

This clonotype has ten or more counts. The gene calls are TRBV5-1 and TRBJ2-7, with TRBD1 matching over 8 bases. Germline CDR1 reads SGHRS; CDR2 reads YFSETQ. CDR3 length: 13 amino acids. V gave up 5 bases and J gave up 3 bases; unmatched junction bases: 4. The CDR3 coding sequence is TGCGCCAGCAGACAGGGACAGGACTACGAGCAGTACTTC. Translated, it gives CASRQGQDYEQYF.

This clonotype was counted many times. Here the CDR3 reads CSAGRGEFGYTF. The CDR3 coding sequence is TGCAGTGCTGGTCGTGGGGAATTTGGCTACACCTTC. The chain recombines TRBV20-1 with TRBJ1-2; D is unresolved. The V gene's germline CDR1 is DFQATT and CDR2 SNEGSKA (reference sequence). The CDR3 contains 12 residues. Deletions cut 5 bases from V and 7 bases from J, with 14 bases between.

This clonotype was seen many times. This chain links TRBV3-1 with TRBJ2-3; TRBD1 matches at 7 bases. The CDR3 runs 15 residues. V lost 0 bases, J lost 11 bases, and 11 bases stayed unmatched. From germline, CDR1 is LGHDT and CDR2 YNNKEL (reference sequence). The CDR3 spells CASSQEQAGGPWQYF. Written as DNA, the CDR3 is TGTGCCAGCAGCCAAGAACAAGCAGGGGGTCCTTGGCAGTATTTT.

In regard to this clonotype: A read error is possible here, since a much larger clone lies one base away. The chain couples TRBV4-3 to TRBJ2-1; 9 nucleotides match TRBD1. The assigned J gene may be wrong: the sequence end matches TRBJ2-7 better. There are 16 residues in the CDR3. Germline V gene data show CDR1 as LGHNA and CDR2 as YSLEER. The CDR3 DNA reads as TGCGCCAGCAGCCAAGATCCACAGGGGGCATTCAATGAGCAGTACTTC. Translation: CASSQDPQGAFNEQYF.

This clonotype showed up many times. V usage is TRBV7-2 and J usage is TRBJ2-7; 7 positions agree with TRBD1. Germline values: CDR1 SGHTA, CDR2 FQGNSA. The length of the CDR3 is 15 residues. V lost 6 bases to trimming and J lost 5 bases; unmatched junction nucleotides: 13. CDR3 DNA: TGTGCCAGCAGGGATAGACAGGGTAGAGGCGACGAGCAGTACTTC. Protein: CASRDRQGRGDEQYF.

As DNA, the CDR3 is TGTGCCAGCAGCCCAAGGGGGTGGAATCCCGGGGGAGCTTTCTTT. Translation gives CASSPRGWNPGGAFF. This rearrangement joins TRBV5-8 to TRBJ1-1, with D perhaps TRBD1 (6 bases). The CDR3 has 15 amino acids. From germline, CDR1 is SGHTS and CDR2 YDEGEE. V dropped 4 bases and J dropped 10 bases, with 23 bases sitting between them.

This clonotype showed up many times. The genes are TRBV30 and TRBJ2-3, with 12 bases matching TRBD2. The ends lost 8 bases at V and 1 base at J; junction bases unmatched: 10. This CDR3 region has 16 residues. The germline V gene encodes CDR1 GTSNPN and CDR2 SVGIG (reference sequence). This chain's CDR3 is CAVWLAGGRGTDTQYF. CDR3 bases: TGTGCCGTGTGGCTAGCGGGGGGGCGCGGCACAGATACGCAGTATTTT.

This clonotype was picked up a small number of times. V and J are TRBV20-1 and TRBJ1-1; D is undetermined. Germline V gene data show CDR1 as DFQATT and CDR2 as SNEGSKA (reference sequence). The CDR3 is 10 amino acids. Trimming removed 6 bases from V and 10 bases from J, with 12 bases in between. The CDR3 nucleotides are TGCAGTGCCCTTGGTCCAGGAGCTTTCTTT. Protein: CSALGPGAFF.

This clonotype was seen a handful of times. The rearrangement joins TRBV12-3 or TRBV12-4 to TRBJ1-5, with 9 positions matching TRBD1. With 6 bases clipped from V and 0 bases from J, the junction kept 9 bases outside the gene matches. The CDR3 consists of 17 residues. This CDR3 reads CASSRGQGIYSNQPQHF. DNA for the CDR3: TGTGCCAGCAGCCGAGGACAGGGGATATATAGCAATCAGCCCCAGCATTTT.

The rearrangement joins TRBV10-3 to TRBJ2-2; no reliable D call. The ends were cut back, 0 bases at V and 3 bases at J, with 11 bases in the middle. The germline gives CDR1 ENHRY, CDR2 SYGVKD. This CDR3 has 16 residues. For the CDR3, the DNA is TGTGCCATCAGTGAGTCGTCGGCGGATTACACCGGGGAGCTGTTTTTT. Translated: CAISESSADYTGELFF.